This TCR beta chain emerged from a study of blood T cell repertoires in COVID-19 (dated by TCRdb to 2018 to 2020). Study-wide context: Samples covering the acute and convalescent phases of COVID-19 were provided by collaborators in the United States, Italy and Spain. Samples were obtained from the ongoing ImmuneRACE study (first 160 participants) and from 1,254 subjects provided by 6 global collaborators. Sample metadata almost always included a de-identified subject ID, COVID-19 status, age in years and sex. The prospective study material was composed of cDNA or gDNA derived from T cells, B-cell-depleted T cells, or PBMCs. HLA class I and class II types, where available, came from metadata supplied by the sample provider rather than from assay-based typing. The repertoires were released in a freely available public database meant as a resource for research on the immune response to SARS-CoV-2. Subjects who had been exposed to COVID-19, were actively infected with it, or had recovered from it provided the deeply sampled blood TCRbeta repertoires that made up the dataset. Study-wide findings and limitations: The quantity of clinical and demographic metadata differed by source and by participant and was supplied without curation.

Trimming accounts for 1 base at V and 0 bases at J, while the number of junction bases matched to no gene is 3. The CDR3 covers 17 residues, taking in both the cysteine and the phenylalanine. Just the 51-base CDR3 DNA is kept, in frame starting at base 1. Per the germline V gene, KGHSH is the CDR1 and LQKENI is the CDR2. In this sample, this clone turned up a few times. Its antigen specificity is not known. One base away there is no much larger clone; base qualities are not given. TCRbeta CDR3 regions were amplified from genomic DNA by means of the immunoSEQ Assay, a bias-controlled multiplex PCR. In the source study's methods: The number of nucleated cells in each sample was estimated from the amplification of reference gene primers within the assay. Sequence reads were collapsed and filtered to measure the absolute abundance of every unique TCRbeta CDR3 rearrangement. For each sample, productive Simpson clonality was calculated as the square root of Simpson's diversity index over productive rearrangements. The table comes from immuneACCESS by way of TCRdb, which keeps in-frame sequences with V and J called. Part of the clones is missing from these tables; in studies checked, under half for an unresolved V gene and the rest for unknown reasons. Clonal size and the V and J genes are those of that table, whereas D and trimming came from the DNA. In this sample the table shows fewer than 300,000 clones, about 85% of which occur a single time. Of the sample, approximately 3.8% falls within the top ten clones.

Another Seattle source contributed samples from volunteer blood donors who had recovered from COVID-19. The collaborating institutions used their own protocols to collect whole blood in K2EDTA tubes. For TCRbeta analysis, collaborator samples were shipped as frozen whole blood, as isolated PBMCs, or as DNA extracted from either sample type. The sequenced material came from peripheral blood. This receptor chain uses TRBV18 and TRBJ1-6, with TRBD1 matching 7 junction bases. This receptor was taken from a man aged 55 to 70 who had recovered from COVID-19. CDR3 loop: CASSPRDRSSYNSPLHF. In nucleotide form, the sequence is TGTGCCAGCTCACCACGGGACAGAAGCTCCTATAATTCACCCCTCCACTTT.